This entry concerns a single T cell receptor beta chain. The clone's antigen remains unknown. No much larger clone exists at a distance of one base, and base qualities are not known. The data are from a study of cytomegalovirus exposure and HLA in healthy donors (dated by TCRdb to 2015 to 2018). Study-level background: An earlier analysis of 587 of the donors reported approximately 300 Gb of sequence data and roughly 120 million unique TCR beta sequences obtained from around 190 million T cells. Around 320 gigabases of sequencing data and roughly 90 million unique TCR sequences were included in an early release covering 550 to 800 HLA-typed donors. The genetic ancestry cluster associated with self-reported Caucasian donors included 70% to 85% of the 398 genotyped donors. The study aimed to test whether signatures of past pathogen exposure could be identified by cataloging public T cell receptors. The T cell repertoires of some 700 subjects were profiled by immunosequencing and related to cytomegalovirus serostatus. In addition to the first cohort of 666 subjects, a separate validation cohort of 100 to 150 different subjects was used. To predict cytomegalovirus infection status, the study combined high-throughput TCR immunosequencing, statistical association of individual TCRs with disease status, and machine learning. A later analysis re-analyzed previously published TCR beta repertoires from hundreds of donors and added high-resolution HLA genotyping to study TCR occurrence patterns. In the later analysis, no new phenotypic data were used to find candidate immune exposures; instead, reliance was placed on TCR beta sequences and their occurrence across donors. An earlier analysis of 587 of the donors applied high-throughput TCR beta sequencing to assess whether each TCR beta V gene segment acted as functional or pseudogenic. Alongside the repertoire data, information on donor age, sex, ethnicity and CMV serostatus was compiled. A later genetic analysis used genome-wide SNP genotypes for about 65% of the roughly 670 donors, treating that subset as a discovery cohort. All discovery cohort repertoires had been generated using a single sequencing platform. HLA typing covered class I and class II loci at four-digit resolution. Typing coverage differed by locus: A, B, C, DRB1 and DQB1 were typed in roughly 620-640 donors, DQA1 in 522, DPA1 in some 600, and DPB1 in 400 to 480. Several DR-DQ haplotypes were treated as single units for association and clustering because of strong linkage in the cohort. Among 300 to 500 genotyped donors of the cohort, an average of approximately 220,000 unique TCR beta nucleotide sequences was sequenced per donor, of which about 19% were non-productive. Results and caveats for the whole study, not just this receptor: A cluster of highly shared sequence variants was judged likely to be a technical artifact of the sequencing pipeline. In both the original and validation cohorts, the classifier was reported to diagnose cytomegalovirus status with high specificity and sensitivity. The authors suggested that the approach could potentially be generalized to other disease states and immunological phenotypes. Assigning TCR associations to individual alleles was difficult when HLA alleles, especially DR and DQ, strongly co-occurred. Correlated functional status among segregating V segments might be attributable to linkage disequilibrium, but an unknown experimental factor could not be ruled out. Because some donors lacked HLA typing at each locus, the association tests relied only on the typed subset. A total of fewer than 200 TCR beta chains were listed by the study as associated with cytomegalovirus. In a later analysis, some 18,000 TCR beta sequences were associated with specific HLA alleles at a false discovery rate of 0.05. A later analysis found that TCR association rates varied across HLA loci, with DRB1 alleles showing the most associated TCRs and HLA-C alleles the fewest. In a later analysis, HLA-associated TCR beta chains showed more clonal expansion and lower generation probabilities than non-associated chains that were equally common. About 17 rarely observed V segments, including chromosome 9 orphons, were excluded from the earlier analysis of some 590 of the donors because counts were too low. This cohort had only TCR beta chains sequenced, and the lack of alpha or paired-chain data limited which features could be detected. Presence/absence analyses assumed roughly uniform sequencing depth across donors, an assumption that may not hold. Some IMGT-functional V segments, including TRBV6-2 and TRBV6-3, could not be told apart with the 87-base-pair reads, so those segments were excluded. In a later genetic analysis, fewer N-insertions in productive TCRs were reported among donors in an Asian-associated ancestry cluster than the roughly 710-donor mean. An association between a missense DCLRE1C variant and V-gene and J-gene trimming of TCR beta chains was found in a later genetic analysis and replicated in an independent cohort. While some public TCRs were present in many individuals, most TCR sequences turned up only very rarely across donors. An earlier analysis of approximately 570 of the donors showed that most TCR beta V segments appeared in productive rearrangements either about 90% or about 30% of the time, which broadly matched IMGT annotations. Immune exposure information for the cohort was limited to CMV serostatus. According to a later analysis, most CMV-associated TCR beta chains appeared to be HLA-restricted, and the HLA associations seemed to be driven largely by CMV exposure. According to a later analysis, parvovirus B19, influenza, CMV and Epstein-Barr virus appeared linked to several top co-occurrence clusters. A further reported finding was that TCR beta sequences accurately predicted the HLA-A and HLA-B alleles for most subjects in the first cohort. Three of the identified cytomegalovirus-associated TCR beta chains were confirmed in vitro to be specific for cytomegalovirus antigens.

In total, approximately 610 healthy bone marrow donors made up the cohort. All cohort members were sampled while nominally healthy, although unrecorded immune exposures were likely present. The donor tested CMV seropositive and was one of the 289 seropositive cohort members. Every donor gave a peripheral blood sample, and the peripheral blood mononuclear cells from that sample were used for TCR beta sequencing. Genomic DNA extraction from the blood cell samples was performed with the Qiagen DNeasy Blood Extraction Kit. To prepare the library, the immunoSEQ multiplex PCR assay was applied. A mixture of 60 forward primers for TCR Vbeta segments and 13 reverse primers for TCR Jbeta segments was used in the multiplex PCR. A multiplex PCR assay on genomic DNA amplified the CDR3 region of rearranged TCR beta genes. On the Illumina HiSeq System, the amplified TCR beta libraries were sequenced as 87-base-pair reads. Per the original workflow: A later analysis tallied roughly 78 million unique TCR beta chains across the 610 or so repertoires, and around 9.9 million of those chains were shared by two or more donors. To remove PCR and sequencing errors, raw reads were error-corrected and collapsed into unique sequences using a nearest-neighbor algorithm that merged closely related sequences. To assign V, D and J gene segments, CDR3 sequences were aligned to IMGT reference sequences. For a sequence to be retained, at least a six-nucleotide match to both a V gene segment and a J gene segment was required. Rearrangements were classified as productive when the CDR3 lacked stop codons and remained in frame with V and J, and all other rearrangements were classified as non-productive. Following IMGT convention, CDR3 was defined as the stretch from the second conserved V-encoded cysteine up to the conserved J-encoded phenylalanine. In an earlier analysis of around 600 of the donors, sequences lacking an unambiguous match to a single V gene segment were excluded. An earlier analysis of fewer than 650 of the donors classified V segments as functional when productive rearrangements were above 56.7% and as segregating when the standard deviation between donors was above 5%. A statistical classification framework was built for diagnosing cytomegalovirus status from the catalog of TCR beta chain sequences. In a later analysis, V and J genes were assigned by comparing TCR nucleotide sequences against IMGT/GENE-DB human TR gene sequences. Using the TCRdist pipeline, a later analysis assigned CDR3 sequences along with most-parsimonious VDJ recombination scenarios. In a later analysis, each TCR beta chain was defined by its CDR3 amino acid sequence together with its V-gene family, and reads lacking a unique V-gene family were excluded. A later analysis removed several hundred highly shared, low-generation-probability nucleotide sequences to deal with suspected cross-contamination and a sequencing artifact. A later analysis calculated a clonal expansion index for each public chain from normalized within-repertoire ranks of inferred template counts. In a later analysis, generation probabilities were computed with a VDJ recombination model fitted to out-of-frame rearrangements, and the resulting probabilities were checked against IGoR. In a later analysis, TCR-TCR, TCR-HLA and TCR-CMV co-occurrence was scored with hypergeometric tests, and a repertoire-size bias correction was applied to TCR pairs. To estimate false discovery rates, a later analysis permuted the HLA or CMV assignments 20 times. In a later analysis, co-occurring TCRs were grouped using DBSCAN, with TCRdist sequence similarity added in when clustering inside HLA-allele-positive subsets. For co-occurrence clustering, repertoires with fewer than 30,000 or more than 120,000 public chains were excluded, along with 4 to 6 repertoires with anomalous nucleotide sharing. TCRdb carries this immuneACCESS record with in-frame sequences only. Its versions omit some clonotypes, under half of them owing to an unresolved V gene in the studies checked, with the rest unexplained. V and J calls and clone size come straight from that table; D and trimming were deduced from the DNA. The sample profile shows about 100,000 clones; 9.5% to 13% of them were found once. The leading ten clones occupy 5% to 6.5% of the sample.

Trimming at the junction amounts to 0 bases on V and 11 bases on J, and the germline ends lie 16 bases apart. The CDR3 runs 14 amino acids, cysteine and phenylalanine included. CDR3 DNA is the only sequence kept; it has 42 bases, read in frame from the first base. Via the germline V gene, CDR1 is SGHDN and CDR2 FVKESK. Sequencing was carried out using PBMCs. The V gene is TRBV14 and the J gene is TRBJ1-1; TRBD1 is a possible D gene, resting on 5 matching bases. The receptor's source is a middle-aged man in good health and CMV-seropositive. CDR3 loop: CASSQEVGGEMAFF. Here is the DNA: TGTGCCAGCAGCCAAGAAGTCGGGGGTGAGATGGCTTTCTTT.